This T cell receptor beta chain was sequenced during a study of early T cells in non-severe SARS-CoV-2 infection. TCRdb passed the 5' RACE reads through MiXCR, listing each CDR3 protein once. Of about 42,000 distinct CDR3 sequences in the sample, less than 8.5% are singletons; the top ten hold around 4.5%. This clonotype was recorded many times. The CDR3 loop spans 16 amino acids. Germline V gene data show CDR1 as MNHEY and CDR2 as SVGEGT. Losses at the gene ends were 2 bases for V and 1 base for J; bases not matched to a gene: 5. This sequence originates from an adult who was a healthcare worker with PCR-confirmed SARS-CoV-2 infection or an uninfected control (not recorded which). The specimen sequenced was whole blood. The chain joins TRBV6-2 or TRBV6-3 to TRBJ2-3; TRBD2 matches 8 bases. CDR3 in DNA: TGTGCCAGCAGTTACCAGACTAGCGTAGGCACAGATACGCAGTATTTT. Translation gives CASSYQTSVGTDTQYF.